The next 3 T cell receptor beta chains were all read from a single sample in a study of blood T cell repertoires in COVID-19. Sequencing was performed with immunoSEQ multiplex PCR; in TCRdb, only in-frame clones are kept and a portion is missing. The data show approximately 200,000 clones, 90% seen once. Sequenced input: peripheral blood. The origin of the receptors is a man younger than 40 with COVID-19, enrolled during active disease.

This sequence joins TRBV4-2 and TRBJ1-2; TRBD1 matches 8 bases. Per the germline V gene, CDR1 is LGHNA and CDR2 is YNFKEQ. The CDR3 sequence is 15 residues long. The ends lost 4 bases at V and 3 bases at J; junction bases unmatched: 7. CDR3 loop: CASSRGSGQDYGYTF. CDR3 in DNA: TGTGCCAGCAGCCGAGGCTCGGGACAGGACTATGGCTACACCTTC.

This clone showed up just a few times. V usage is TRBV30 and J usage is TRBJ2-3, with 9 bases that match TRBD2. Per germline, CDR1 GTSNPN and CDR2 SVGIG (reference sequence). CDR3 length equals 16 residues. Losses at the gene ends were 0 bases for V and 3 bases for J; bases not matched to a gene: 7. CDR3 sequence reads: CAWSVTAGGATDTQYF. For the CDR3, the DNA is TGTGCCTGGAGTGTAACAGCGGGAGGAGCGACAGATACGCAGTATTTT.

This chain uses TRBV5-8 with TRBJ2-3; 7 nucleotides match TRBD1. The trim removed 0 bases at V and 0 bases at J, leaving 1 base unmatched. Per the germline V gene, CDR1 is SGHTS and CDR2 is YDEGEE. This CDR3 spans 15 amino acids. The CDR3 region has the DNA TGTGCCAGCAGCTTGGACAGGGGTAGCACAGATACGCAGTATTTT. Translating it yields CASSLDRGSTDTQYF.